This T cell receptor beta chain came from a study of shared clonotypes between healthy human individuals (dated by TCRdb to between 2020 and 2021). About the study as a whole: The cohort comprised a couple of women and a few men aged 18 to 49 years. For each donor, three plates each were used for CD4 naive and CD4 memory, two plates were used for CD8 naive, and one plate was used for CD8 memory. To estimate repertoire size and how much clonotypes are shared between individuals, the study performed deep sequencing of blood TCR repertoires from 4 to 6 healthy adults. To increase sequencing depth and limit assay-specific biases, different laboratories used diverse techniques to prepare libraries and sequence TCR repertoires. Leukapheresis yielded between about 0.9 and 10 billion PBMCs per donor. What the work shows at the level of the full study, not this receptor alone: Naive subsets generally had larger estimated clonotype richness than memory subsets. About 5% of naive CD4, 3% to 4% of naive CD8, 2.3% of memory CD4, and about 0.4% of memory CD8 clonotypes were shared across a few donors. Pairwise subsampling led to the expectation that sequencing depth would affect the degree of clonotype sharing among donors. Rarefaction of sorted-subset datasets indicated incomplete sequencing despite the large sequencing depth. Clonotypes shared by all four sorted-subset donors showed higher generation probabilities than non-shared clonotypes. Sampling was limited to blood, and TCR repertoires in tissue likely differ from TCR repertoires in blood. The genetic and exposure-history diversity represented was limited by the small number of donors.

TCR CDR3 regions were amplified from genomic DNA by multiplex PCR using the deep immunoSEQ assay. For each cell subset, the extracted genomic DNA was distributed evenly across all wells of several immunoSEQ 96-well plates, and each plate served as one replicate. For sorted subsets, 150 to 200 ng genomic DNA, equal to tens of thousands of T cell genomes, was loaded into each replicate PCR. Purified libraries were quantified with a Qubit 3.0 fluorometer, sized on a Bioanalyzer 2100, and re-quantified with the KAPA Library Quantification kit. Every immunoSEQ 96-well plate was sequenced on a separate single-read 150-cycle Illumina NextSeq 550 flow cell. Under the source paper's analysis protocol: Because only junctional sequences without quality scores were contained in the immunoSEQ output, filtering matching that applied to full-length reads could not be performed. To assign V/J genes and CDR3, sequences were annotated using PyIR, a Python wrapper for IgBLAST v1.9, with IMGT germline references. Reads were filtered out if the reads had weak V/J assignments (E-value above 1e-6), no CDR3, stop codons, out-of-frame junctions, or ambiguous translated residues. A V3J clonotype was defined by an identical inferred V gene, J gene, and CDR3 amino acid sequence. Percentage overlap between repertoires was computed as shared unique clonotypes divided by the size of the smaller repertoire. Repertoire richness was assessed with RTK rarefaction, the Chao1 estimator, and Recon v2.1 estimates of unobserved clonotypes. Generation probabilities were computed with OLGA for all TCRbeta clonotypes obtained by the gDNA method from a handful of donors. Not all clones reach the TCRdb copy of this immuneACCESS table, which keeps in-frame sequences only. Checked studies attribute under half of the gap to unresolved V genes and leave the rest unexplained. V and J calls and clone size are as listed in that table; D and trimming were resolved from the DNA. In all, the sample holds approximately 600,000 clones, and 85% to 95% of those were seen once. Approximately 0.11% of the sample is in the top ten clones.

Note on this clone: Its antigen is currently not known. Within one base of it there is no much larger clone, and no base qualities were kept.

For the CD8 naive samples, CD45RO-negative cells were positively selected for CCR7, yielding a CD45RA+CCR7+ population from which TemRA cells were excluded. The donors were healthy, HIV-negative adults with no recently reported acute infections or vaccinations. Every donor was a Caucasian adult living in Nashville, Tennessee, USA. After blood collection by leukapheresis, PBMCs were isolated using Ficoll-Histopaque density gradient centrifugation and then cryopreserved in the vapor phase of liquid nitrogen. Analytical flow cytometry was used to check the purity and quantity of each magnetically sorted T cell population. From each sorted fraction, genomic DNA was isolated and quantified by UV absorbance on a Nanodrop 2000c. The V end gives up 5 bases and the J end 12 bases, leaving 6 bases in the junction not matched to a gene. CDR1 SEHNR and CDR2 FQNEAQ were looked up in the germline V gene (reference sequence). Measured from the cysteine to the phenylalanine, the CDR3 is 13 residues long. The retained sequence is limited to the CDR3, 39 bases, with the frame set at the first base.

Sequencing was performed on naive CD8+ T cells sorted from blood. Per the publication, the cell subset or site label means: CD45RA+CCR7+. This sequence originates from a woman under 40 in good health. The receptor chain draws on TRBV7-9 and TRBJ2-7, with 14 bases matching TRBD2. CDR3 loop: CASSGGLAGGLYF. DNA sequence: TGTGCCAGCAGCGGTGGACTAGCGGGAGGTTTGTACTTC.